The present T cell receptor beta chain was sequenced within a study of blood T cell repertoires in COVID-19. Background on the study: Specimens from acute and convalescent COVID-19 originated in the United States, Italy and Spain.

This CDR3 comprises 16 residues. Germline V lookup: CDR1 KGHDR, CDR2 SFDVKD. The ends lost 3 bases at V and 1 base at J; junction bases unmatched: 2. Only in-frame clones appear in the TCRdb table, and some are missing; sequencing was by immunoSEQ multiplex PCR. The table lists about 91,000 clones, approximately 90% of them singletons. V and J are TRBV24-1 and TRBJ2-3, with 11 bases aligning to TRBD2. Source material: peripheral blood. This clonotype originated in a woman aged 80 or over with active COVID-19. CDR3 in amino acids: CATSDKGLAGTDTQYF. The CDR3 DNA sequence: TGTGCCACCAGTGATAAGGGACTAGCGGGCACAGATACGCAGTATTTT.